This entry lists 6 T cell receptor beta chains sequenced from one sample in a study of T cell repertoires in ileal Crohn's disease (dated by TCRdb to about 2019). The receptor library was made with the immunoSEQ multiplex PCR assay. TCRdb provides this immuneACCESS table in a form limited to in-frame rearrangements. Some clones are lacking; in checked studies, under half of them reflect an unresolved V gene, and why the rest are absent is not known. This sample lists about 14,000 clones; 75% to 80% were detected once. The ten largest clones take up approximately 4.7% of the sample. The sequencing input was ileal tissue. These receptors were taken from an adult with Crohn's disease.

V usage is TRBV7-8 and J usage is TRBJ1-1; unclear D gene. There are 14 residues in the CDR3. V lost 5 bases and J lost 3, with 13 bases in between. Germline V lookup: CDR1 SGHVS, CDR2 FQNEAQ. CDR3 sequence: CASSTTGRYTEAFF. Written as DNA, the CDR3 is TGTGCCAGCAGCACGACCGGGAGATACACTGAAGCTTTCTTT.

This clone was seen once. The V and J genes are TRBV5-4 and TRBJ2-5; TRBD2 matches 14 bases. J lost 9 bases, V lost 3 bases, and 7 bases had no gene match. There are 15 residues in the CDR3. In germline, CDR1 is SGHNT, CDR2 YYREEE (reference sequence). In DNA form, the CDR3 reads TGTGCCAGCAGCTCTGGGACTAGCGGGGGTGAGGCCCAGTACTTC. It specifies CASSSGTSGGEAQYF.

The rearrangement uses TRBV19 and TRBJ1-1; D is possibly TRBD1 (5 bases). V lost 7 bases to trimming and J lost 5 bases, with 20 bases between them. Germline values: CDR1 LNHDA, CDR2 SQIVND (reference sequence). CDR3 length equals 15 residues. CDR3 loop: CASMVRGALATEAFF. In DNA, the CDR3 is TGTGCCAGTATGGTTCGCGGGGCCCTAGCGACTGAAGCTTTCTTT.

This clone was counted between two and nine times. The rearrangement uses TRBV4-2 and TRBJ2-5; 12 bases agree with TRBD2. CDR3 length: 19 amino acids. Trimming took 1 base from V and 5 from J; bases not matched to a gene: 14. Germline values: CDR1 LGHNA, CDR2 YNFKEQ. The CDR3: CASSQGTSGGLLLQETQYF. CDR3 bases: TGTGCCAGCAGCCAAGGAACTAGCGGGGGGTTACTCTTACAGGAGACCCAGTACTTC.

V is TRBV5-1 and J is TRBJ1-5; unclear D gene. Germline CDR1 and CDR2: SGHRS and YFSETQ. V shed 0 bases and J shed 5 bases, with 9 bases lying between them. There are 14 residues in the CDR3. The CDR3 protein is CASSLGASDQPQHF. The DNA of the CDR3 is TGCGCCAGCAGCTTGGGGGCAAGTGATCAGCCCCAGCATTTT.

This sequence joins TRBV19 and TRBJ1-5; TRBD1 agrees at 7 bases. The germline CDR1 and CDR2 sequences are LNHDA and SQIVND (reference sequence). The CDR3 consists of 14 residues. The V and J ends lost 4 bases and 5 bases, in that order; junction bases with no gene match: 5. The CDR3 nucleotides are TGTGCCAGTAGTACCCAGGGACAGTATCAGCCCCAGCATTTT. Translating gives CASSTQGQYQPQHF.